This TCR beta chain was profiled in a study of blood T cell repertoires in COVID-19. Study-level background: In each case, the material was cDNA or gDNA derived from T cells, B-cell-depleted T cells, or PBMCs.

Authors' processing steps: Cell counts per sample came from amplifying reference gene primers. Sequencing used immunoSEQ multiplex PCR; TCRdb keeps in-frame clones, though not all of them. V and J calls and clone size follow that table, whereas D and trimming were derived from the DNA. The sample contains about 95,000 clones, roughly 90% of which appear only once. The CDR3 totals 17 residues. Trimming at V came to 5 bases and at J to 2 bases, leaving 12 bases not matched to a gene. CDR1 and CDR2 (germline): MNHEY, SVGEGT. Seattle cases were enrolled at active infection and followed longitudinally. The genes are TRBV6-2 or TRBV6-3 and TRBJ2-3; 8 positions match TRBD1. Source material: peripheral blood. The receptor's source is a middle-aged man with COVID-19, enrolled during active disease. DNA of the CDR3: TGTGCCAGCAGTCCGAGGACAGGGAGGAGGGCCACAGATACGCAGTATTTT. This encodes CASSPRTGRRATDTQYF.